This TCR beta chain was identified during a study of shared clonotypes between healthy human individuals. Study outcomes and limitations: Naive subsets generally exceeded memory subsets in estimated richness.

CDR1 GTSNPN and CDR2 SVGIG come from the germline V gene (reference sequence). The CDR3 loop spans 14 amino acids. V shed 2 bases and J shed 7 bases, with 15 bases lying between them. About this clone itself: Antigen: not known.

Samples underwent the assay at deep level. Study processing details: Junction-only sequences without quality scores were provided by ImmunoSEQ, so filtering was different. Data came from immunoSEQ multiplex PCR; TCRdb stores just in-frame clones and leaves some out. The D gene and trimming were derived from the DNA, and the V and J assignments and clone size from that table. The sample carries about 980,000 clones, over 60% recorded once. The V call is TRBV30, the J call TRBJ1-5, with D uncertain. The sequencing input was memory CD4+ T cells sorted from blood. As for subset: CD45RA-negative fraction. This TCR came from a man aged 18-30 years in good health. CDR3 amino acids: CAWSPVPSGQPQHF. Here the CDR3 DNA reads TGTGCCTGGAGTCCTGTCCCCTCGGGGCAGCCCCAGCATTTT.